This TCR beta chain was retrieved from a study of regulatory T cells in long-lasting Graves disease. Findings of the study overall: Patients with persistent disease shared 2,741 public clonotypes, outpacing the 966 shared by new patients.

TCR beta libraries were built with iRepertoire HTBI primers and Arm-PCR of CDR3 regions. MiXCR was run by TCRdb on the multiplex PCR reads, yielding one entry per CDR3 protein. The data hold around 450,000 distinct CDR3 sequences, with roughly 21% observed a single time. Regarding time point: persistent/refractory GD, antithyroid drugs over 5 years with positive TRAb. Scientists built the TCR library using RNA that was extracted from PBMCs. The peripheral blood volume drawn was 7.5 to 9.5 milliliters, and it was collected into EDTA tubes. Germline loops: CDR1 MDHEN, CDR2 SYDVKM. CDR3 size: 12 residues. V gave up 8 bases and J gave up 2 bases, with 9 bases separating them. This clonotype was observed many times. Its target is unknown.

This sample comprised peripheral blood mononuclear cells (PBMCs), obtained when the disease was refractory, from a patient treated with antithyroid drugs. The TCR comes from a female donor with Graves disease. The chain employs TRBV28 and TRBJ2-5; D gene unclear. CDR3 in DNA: TGTGCCAGCCAGGTCGCTCAAGAGACCCAGTACTTC. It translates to CASQVAQETQYF. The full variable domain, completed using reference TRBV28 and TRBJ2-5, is DVKVTQSSRYLVKRTGEKVFLECVQDMDHENMFWYRQDPGLGLRLIYFSYDVKMKEKGDIPEGYSVSREKKERFSLILESASTNQTSMYLCASQVAQETQYFGPGTRLLVL.